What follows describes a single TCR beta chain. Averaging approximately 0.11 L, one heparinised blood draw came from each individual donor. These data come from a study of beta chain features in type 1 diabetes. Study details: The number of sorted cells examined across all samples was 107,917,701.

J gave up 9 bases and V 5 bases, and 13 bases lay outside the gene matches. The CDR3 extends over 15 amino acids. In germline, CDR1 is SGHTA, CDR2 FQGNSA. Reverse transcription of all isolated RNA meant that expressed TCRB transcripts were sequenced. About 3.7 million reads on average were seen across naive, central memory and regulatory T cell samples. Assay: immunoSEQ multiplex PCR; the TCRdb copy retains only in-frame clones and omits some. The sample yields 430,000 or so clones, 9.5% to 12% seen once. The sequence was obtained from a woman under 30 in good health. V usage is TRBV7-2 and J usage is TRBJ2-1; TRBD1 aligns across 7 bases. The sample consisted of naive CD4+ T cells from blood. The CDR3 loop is CASSPSGKGAAEQFF. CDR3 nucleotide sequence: TGTGCCAGCAGCCCTTCGGGTAAGGGGGCAGCTGAGCAGTTCTTC.